A single sample gave rise to the 8 T cell receptor beta chains below, sequenced in a study of shared clonotypes between healthy human individuals. Data came from immunoSEQ multiplex PCR; TCRdb stores just in-frame clones and leaves some out. The sample has 950,000 to 1,100,000 clones, about three quarters seen once. Sequencing was performed on memory CD4+ T cells sorted from blood. Subset specified: CD45RA-negative fraction. These receptors were collected from a man aged 18 to 35 in good health.

The V and J genes are TRBV6-5 and TRBJ2-1, with 9 bases matching TRBD2. CDR1 and CDR2 from the germline V gene are MNHEY and SVGAGI. The J segment lost 9 bases and the V segment lost 0 bases, leaving 3 bases of the junction unmatched. The CDR3 contains 14 residues. The CDR3 DNA is TGTGCCAGCAGTTACTCGAATAGCGGGAGTGAGCAGTTCTTC. Its translation is CASSYSNSGSEQFF.

V is TRBV29-1 and J is TRBJ2-3; TRBD1 is a possible D gene (5 bases). CDR1 is SQVTM, CDR2 ANQGSEA, per germline. This CDR3 comprises 12 residues. V was clipped by 6 bases and J by 4 bases, with 11 bases between them. The CDR3 nucleotides are TGCAGCGTGGAGCAGGGATCAGATACGCAGTATTTT. Protein product: CSVEQGSDTQYF.

CDR3 in DNA: TGTGCCAGCAGCGAACGGCGGGCAAGGTCTCAAGCTTTCTTT. Translated: CASSERRARSQAFF. The chain combines TRBV28 with TRBJ1-1, with D hard to call. Germline-derived CDR1 and CDR2 are MDHEN and SYDVKM. Deletions cut 6 bases from V and 9 bases from J, with 20 bases between. The CDR3 loop spans 14 amino acids.

The chain is built from TRBV7-6 and TRBJ2-3; no clear D gene. There are 14 residues in the CDR3. Germline CDR1 is SGHVS and CDR2 is FNYEAQ. The V gene lost 2 bases and the J gene lost 4 bases, with 10 bases spanning the gap. This CDR3 reads CASSLNPSSDTQYF. The CDR3 DNA reads TGTGCCAGCAGCTTAAACCCATCATCAGATACGCAGTATTTT.

This clone has just one count. The chain links TRBV5-8 to TRBJ1-1; perhaps TRBD1 as D (6 bases). This CDR3 region has 13 residues. Trimming took 7 bases from V and 0 from J, leaving 10 bases between them. The germline V gene has CDR1 SGHTS and CDR2 YDEGEE. CDR3 in amino acids: CASEGQLNTEAFF. The CDR3 coding sequence is TGTGCCAGCGAAGGACAGTTGAACACTGAAGCTTTCTTT.

On this clone itself: A read error likely explains this, since a far larger clone differs by one base. The identical CDR3 is also encoded by other nucleotide sequences in the sample. The rearrangement joins TRBV18 to TRBJ1-1; D uncertain. CDR3 length equals 11 residues. Per the germline V gene, CDR1 is KGHSH and CDR2 is LQKENI. This CDR3 is CASSPPPEAFF. CDR3 DNA: TGTGCCAGCTCACCACCGCCTGAAGCCTTCTTT. Full variable domain (rest looked up from reference TRBV18 and TRBJ1-1): NAGVMQNPRHLVRRRGQEARLRCSPMKGHSHVYWYRQLPEEGLKFMVYLQKENIIDESGMPKERFSAEFPKEGPSILRIQQVVRGDSAAYFCASSPPPEAFFGQGTRLTVV.

The V gene is TRBV10-3, the J gene TRBJ2-2; D is perhaps TRBD1 (6 bases). The CDR3 consists of 12 residues. V shed 4 bases and J shed 6 bases, with 6 bases lying between them. Germline assignment: CDR1 ENHRY and CDR2 SYGVKD. In DNA, the CDR3 is TGTGCCATCAGTGGACAGGCCGGGGAGCTGTTTTTT. Protein sequence: CAISGQAGELFF.

In its sample, this clone was seen a few times. This chain connects TRBV5-4 to TRBJ1-2, with TRBD1 matching over 7 bases. This CDR3 has 13 amino acids. The germline V gene encodes CDR1 SGHNT and CDR2 YYREEE (reference sequence). The J segment lost 7 bases and the V segment lost 3 bases, leaving 6 bases of the junction unmatched. The CDR3 region has the DNA TGTGCCAGCAGCTCAGGACAGGAAGGTGGCTACACCTTC. Protein: CASSSGQEGGYTF.